This T cell receptor beta chain was obtained from a study of cytomegalovirus exposure and HLA in healthy donors. The CDR3 extends over 16 amino acids. V was trimmed by 1 base and J by 1 base, leaving 12 bases between them. Germline-derived CDR1 and CDR2 are SGHTA and FQGTGA. The PCR ran on 60 Vbeta and 13 Jbeta primers. The protocol was immunoSEQ multiplex PCR, while the TCRdb copy is restricted to in-frame clones and leaves out a portion. The sample includes roughly 110,000 clones, 65% to 85% of them seen just once. The rearrangement links TRBV7-3 to TRBJ2-3; maybe TRBD1 (7 bases). This sequence was found in a woman aged 25 to 39 in good health and CMV-seropositive. The sample was PBMCs. For the CDR3, the DNA is TGTGCCAGCAGCTTAAGACAGGGAGGAGGCACAGATACGCAGTATTTT. It codes for CASSLRQGGGTDTQYF.